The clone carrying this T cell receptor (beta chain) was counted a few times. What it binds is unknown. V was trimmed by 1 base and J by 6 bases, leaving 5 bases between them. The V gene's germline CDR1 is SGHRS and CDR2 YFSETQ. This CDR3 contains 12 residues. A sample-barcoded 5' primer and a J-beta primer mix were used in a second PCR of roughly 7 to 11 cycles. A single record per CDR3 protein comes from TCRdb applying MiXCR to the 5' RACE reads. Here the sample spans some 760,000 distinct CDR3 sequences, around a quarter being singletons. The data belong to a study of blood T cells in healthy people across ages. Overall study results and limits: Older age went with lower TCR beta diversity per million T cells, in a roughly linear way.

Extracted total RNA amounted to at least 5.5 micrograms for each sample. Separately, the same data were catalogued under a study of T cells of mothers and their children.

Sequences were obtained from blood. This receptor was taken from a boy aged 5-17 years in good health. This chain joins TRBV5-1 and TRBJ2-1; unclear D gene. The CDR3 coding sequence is TGCGCCAGCAGCTTGTATGCCAATGAGCAGTTCTTC. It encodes CASSLYANEQFF.